The T cell receptor beta chain described here comes from a study of blood T cell repertoires in COVID-19. The CDR3 has 12 residues. V lost 4 bases to trimming and J lost 2 bases; unmatched junction nucleotides: 2. CDR1 is DFQATT, CDR2 SNEGSKA, per germline (reference sequence). Per the authors' pipeline: Amplification of reference gene primers provided the estimated nucleated cell counts. TCRdb keeps only in-frame clones here, not all; method: immunoSEQ multiplex PCR. V, J and clone size are taken as reported in that table, and D and trimming were inferred from the DNA itself. In the table there are some 300,000 clones, 80% to 90% of which are singletons.

The sequence was obtained from a woman between 45 and 60 years old with COVID-19, enrolled during active disease. Source material: peripheral blood. The gene calls are TRBV20-1 and TRBJ2-7, with 7 bases lining up with TRBD1. For the CDR3, the DNA is TGCAGTGCTACTGACAGGGCCTACGAGCAGTACTTC. Amino acids: CSATDRAYEQYF.